This TCR beta chain originates from a study of T cells in narcolepsy. Across the whole study: Patients with NT1 or NT2 and healthy control donors were enrolled. Study results and limitations: Blood of same and different patients, but not healthy controls, reportedly held recurring autoreactive clonotypes. In some patient and control memory CD4+ samples, autoreactive clones were absent. Same-patient CSF and blood CD4+ T cell clonotypes included HCRT-specific and TRIB2-specific autoreactive ones.

Comment on this clone: Its antigen remains unknown.

The CDR3 covers 14 residues. Germline loops: CDR1 SGHRS, CDR2 YFSETQ. Trimming took 0 bases from V and 0 from J, leaving 4 bases between them. TCRdb keeps only in-frame clones here, not all; method: immunoSEQ multiplex PCR. The table records about 33,000 clones, approximately 84% of them present only once. The chain links TRBV5-1 to TRBJ1-3; D is ambiguous. This TCR came from a human donor with narcolepsy. The material sequenced was CD45RA- memory CD4+ T cells from PBMCs. The CDR3 spells CASSLEVSGNTIYF. CDR3 DNA sequence: TGCGCCAGCAGCTTGGAAGTCTCTGGAAACACCATATATTTT.